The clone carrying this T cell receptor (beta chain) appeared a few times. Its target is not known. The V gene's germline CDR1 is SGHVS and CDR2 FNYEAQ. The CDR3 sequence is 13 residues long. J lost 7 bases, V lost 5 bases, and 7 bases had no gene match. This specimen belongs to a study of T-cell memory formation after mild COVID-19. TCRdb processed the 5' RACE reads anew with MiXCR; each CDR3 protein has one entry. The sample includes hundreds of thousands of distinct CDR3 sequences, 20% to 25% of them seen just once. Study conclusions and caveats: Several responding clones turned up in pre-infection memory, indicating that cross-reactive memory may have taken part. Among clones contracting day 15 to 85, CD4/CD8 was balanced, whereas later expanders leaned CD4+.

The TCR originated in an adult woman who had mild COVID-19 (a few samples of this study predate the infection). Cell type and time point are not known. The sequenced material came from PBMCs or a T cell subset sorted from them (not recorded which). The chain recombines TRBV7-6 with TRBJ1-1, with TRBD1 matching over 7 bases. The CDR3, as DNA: TGTGCCAGCAGCACCGGCCGGGACAGTGAAGCTTTCTTT. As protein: CASSTGRDSEAFF.